One sample yielded the 2 T cell receptor beta chains listed below, sequenced in a study of blood T cell repertoires in COVID-19. The assay was immunoSEQ multiplex PCR, and TCRdb's table has in-frame clones only and misses some. This sample has about 140,000 clones; more than 75% occur once, and the top ten carry 4% to 5%. The sample was peripheral blood. The receptors shown here come from a woman over 75 with acute or convalescent COVID-19.

This chain connects TRBV4-1 to TRBJ2-7; D gene ambiguous. Germline V gives CDR1 MGHRA, CDR2 YSYEKL. The CDR3 has 10 amino acids. V was clipped by 11 bases and J by 2 bases, with 7 bases between them. The CDR3 DNA is TGCGCCTGCCGAGCCTACGAGCAGTACTTC. Protein: CACRAYEQYF.

The sample holds a few counts of this clone. The chain joins TRBV12-3 or TRBV12-4 to TRBJ1-5; D remains ambiguous. This CDR3 spans 13 amino acids. V lost 6 bases and J lost 3, with 9 bases in between. CDR3 sequence reads: CASRWGDNQPQHF. CDR3 in DNA: TGTGCCAGCAGGTGGGGAGACAATCAGCCCCAGCATTTT.